This T cell receptor (beta chain) is drawn from a study of cytomegalovirus exposure and HLA in healthy donors. Study context: For the approximately 420 genotyped donors, more than 65% fell within the Caucasian-associated ancestry cluster. Whole-study findings and limits: TCR beta chains numbering more than 150 were designated cytomegalovirus-associated. Despite most TCR sequences being rare, some public TCRs occurred in many donors.

The CDR3 is made up of 15 amino acids. The V segment lost 4 bases and the J segment 6 bases; nucleotides outside the gene matches: 4. Looked up from germline, CDR1 is SGDLS and CDR2 is YYNGEE. As concerns this clone: Its cognate antigen is unknown.

Use of 60 Vbeta and 13 Jbeta primers characterized the PCR. Some clones are missing from TCRdb's copy, which holds only in-frame ones; the method was immunoSEQ multiplex PCR. Here the sample spans about 180,000 clones, 70% to 85% being singletons. The chain couples TRBV9 to TRBJ2-2; 12 positions match TRBD1. Sample: PBMCs. The TCR comes from a middle-aged woman in good health and CMV-seronegative. The CDR3 bases are TGTGCCAGCAGCCAGGGACAGGGGGCCTCCGGGGAGCTGTTTTTT. Its translation: CASSQGQGASGELFF.